The 23 T cell receptor beta chains reported below all come from one sample, sequenced in a study of blood T cells in healthy people across ages. A second PCR of roughly 6 to 12 cycles used a sample-barcoded 5' primer and a J-beta primer mix. TCRdb reprocessed the 5' RACE reads via MiXCR and lists one record per CDR3 protein. Of some 930,000 distinct CDR3 sequences in the sample, just under 30% were seen once. In addition, the sample was reused for a study of T cells of mothers and their children.

The sequenced material came from blood. The receptors here all came from a woman aged 40 to 55 in good health.

This clonotype was picked up many times. The chain is built from TRBV12-3 or TRBV12-4 and TRBJ2-2; the D call may be TRBD1 or TRBD2 (5 bases each). This CDR3 is built from 14 residues. V dropped 6 bases and J dropped 2 bases, with 10 bases sitting between them. This CDR3 reads CASRWDGNTGELFF. In nucleotides, the CDR3 is TGTGCCAGCAGGTGGGACGGTAACACCGGGGAGCTGTTTTTT.

This clonotype was recorded at least ten times. A much larger clonotype is one base distant, so this may be a read error. The chain links TRBV7-2 to TRBJ2-4; D uncertain. V was clipped by 4 bases and J by 13 bases, with 14 bases between them. Per germline, CDR1 SGHTA and CDR2 FQGNSA. This CDR3 comprises 12 residues. The CDR3 spells CASSSYRNEQYF. In DNA form, the CDR3 reads TGTGCCAGCAGCTCCTATCGCAATGAGCAGTACTTC. Using reference TRBV7-2 and TRBJ2-4 for the parts outside the CDR3, the full variable domain is GAGVSQSPSNKVTEKGKDVELRCDPISGHTALYWYRQSLGQGLEFLIYFQGNSAPDKSGLPSDRFSAERTGGSVSTLTIQRTQQEDSAVYLCASSSYRNEQYFGAGTRLSVL.

This clonotype was found many times. The rearrangement links TRBV4-3 to TRBJ1-2; tentatively, D is TRBD1 (5 bases). This CDR3 has 18 amino acids. Germline loops: CDR1 LGHNA, CDR2 YSLEER. V lost 0 bases to trimming and J lost 4 bases, with 21 bases between them. DNA for the CDR3: TGCGCCAGCAGCCAAGAAAAATCGCCGACAGACCGTGGCTATGGCTACACCTTC. It translates to CASSQEKSPTDRGYGYTF.

On this clonotype itself: Mismatch with germline at one junction end may stem from a read error. V usage is TRBV20-1 and J usage is TRBJ2-6; TRBD1 aligns across 10 bases. From germline, CDR1 is DFQATT and CDR2 SNEGSKA (reference sequence). CDR3 length: 18 residues. CDR3 coding DNA: TGCAGTGCTTACTCTCCCGGGACAGGGGTAGCTGGGACCAACGTCCTGACTTTC. This translates into CSAYSPGTGVAGTNVLTF.

This clonotype was recorded a few times. This rearrangement joins TRBV6-1 to TRBJ2-2, with D possibly being TRBD2 (6 bases). Trimming pared 9 bases from V and 6 bases from J, leaving 23 bases between. The CDR3 runs 16 residues. Germline V gene lookup returns CDR1 MNHNS and CDR2 SASEGT. In DNA, the CDR3 is TGTGCCAGTGGGGAGGTGGCAGGAATGTCCCCCGGGGAGCTGTTTTTT. This translates into CASGEVAGMSPGELFF.

This clonotype was seen repeatedly, ten times or more. The chain carries TRBV12-3 or TRBV12-4 and TRBJ1-6, with TRBD1 matching over 9 bases. V lost 6 bases, J lost 6 bases, and 9 bases stayed unmatched. The CDR3 runs to 16 residues. The chain's CDR3 is CASSLGTGFGNSPLHF. The CDR3 bases are TGTGCCAGCAGCCTAGGGACAGGGTTTGGTAATTCACCCCTCCACTTT.

Of note for this clonotype: One end of the junction fails to match germline, which may point to a read error. The CDR3 is CTSNSAGATNEKLFF. The DNA of the CDR3 is TGTACCAGCAACTCAGCAGGTGCAACTAATGAAAAACTGTTTTTT. J is TRBJ1-4 and V is TRBV6-2 or TRBV6-3; D remains unclear. The CDR3 is made up of 15 amino acids. The V gene's germline CDR1 is MNHEY and CDR2 SVGEGT.

Comment on this clonotype: A much larger clonotype is one base distant, so this may be a read error. The V and J genes are TRBV27 and TRBJ2-5, with 11 positions matching TRBD1. This CDR3 has 14 amino acids. The junction had 7 bases not matched to a gene; V was cut back by 8 bases and J by 5 bases. Germline values: CDR1 MNHEY, CDR2 SMNVEV (reference sequence). CDR3 amino acids: CASGRTGGSETQYF. The CDR3 bases are TGTGCCAGCGGTAGGACAGGGGGCTCTGAGACCCAGTACTTC.

The chain combines TRBV13 with TRBJ2-4, with 8 bases lining up with TRBD1. TRBJ2-5 explains the end of the DNA better; the J call may be wrong. This CDR3 comprises 14 residues. CDR1 is PRHDT and CDR2 is FYEKMQ in the germline V gene (reference sequence). The DNA of the CDR3 is TGTGCCAGCAGCTCCGGGACAGGCCTGGGGACCCAGTACTTC. Translating it yields CASSSGTGLGTQYF.

This chain joins TRBV5-1 and TRBJ2-5; TRBD2 aligns across 11 bases. Near its end, the DNA agrees better with TRBJ2-7, so the J call may be wrong. The CDR3 consists of 16 residues. Germline V gene data show CDR1 as SGHRS and CDR2 as YFSETQ. As DNA, the CDR3 is TGCGCCAGCAGCTTTACCGGGACTAGCGGTGGGGACGAGCAGTACTTC. Its translation: CASSFTGTSGGDEQYF.

This clonotype showed up just a few times. The chain recombines TRBV20-1 with TRBJ1-1; D is perhaps TRBD1 (5 bases). The CDR3 length is 14 residues. Trimming removed 6 bases at V and 5 bases at J, with 19 bases between. The V gene's germline CDR1 is DFQATT and CDR2 SNEGSKA (reference sequence). CDR3 residues: CSAAQVSFKTEAFF. CDR3 bases: TGCAGTGCCGCACAGGTTTCCTTCAAAACTGAAGCTTTCTTT.

This clonotype was seen repeatedly, ten times or more. The gene calls are TRBV6-2 or TRBV6-3 and TRBJ2-1, with 10 nucleotides matching TRBD2. The junction had 12 bases not matched to a gene; V was cut back by 6 bases and J by 1 base. This CDR3 has 18 amino acids. Germline-derived CDR1 and CDR2 are MNHEY and SVGEGT. This CDR3 is CASSPGTSDGRSYNEQFF. The CDR3 DNA is TGTGCCAGCAGCCCCGGGACTAGCGACGGACGGTCCTACAATGAGCAGTTCTTC.

The CDR3 loop is CAWSAGVGAYEQYF. The CDR3 region has the DNA TGTGCCTGGAGTGCAGGGGTAGGGGCCTACGAGCAGTACTTC. The chain couples TRBV30 to TRBJ2-7; maybe TRBD1 (6 bases). The CDR3 runs 14 residues. V was clipped by 1 base and J by 2 bases, with 12 bases between them. Germline V CDR1 and CDR2: GTSNPN, SVGIG (reference sequence).

This clonotype showed up many times. The rearrangement joins TRBV3-1 to TRBJ2-7, with D possibly TRBD2 on 6 matching bases. The V end was cut by 0 bases, the J end by 5 bases, with 8 bases between. Germline V gene sequence: CDR1 LGHDT, CDR2 YNNKEL (reference sequence). This CDR3 has 13 amino acids. The CDR3 DNA reads TGTGCCAGCAGCCAAGATTGGGGGGACGAGCAGTACTTC. Its translation: CASSQDWGDEQYF.

The V gene is TRBV5-1, the J gene TRBJ1-1; possible D gene TRBD1, 5 bases. Looked up from germline, CDR1 is SGHRS and CDR2 is YFSETQ. V lost 1 base and J 3 bases, leaving 13 bases between the germline ends. The CDR3 totals 15 residues. CDR3 DNA: TGCGCCAGCAGCTTGAGAGGGGCAGGTTACACTGAAGCTTTCTTT. Its translation is CASSLRGAGYTEAFF.

The V call is TRBV9, the J call TRBJ1-2, with D unresolved. The ends were cut back, 0 bases at V and 2 bases at J, with 11 bases in the middle. Germline V lookup: CDR1 SGDLS, CDR2 YYNGEE. The CDR3 loop spans 15 amino acids. The CDR3 sequence is CASSVGVTQNYGYTF. In DNA form, the CDR3 reads TGTGCCAGCAGCGTAGGAGTCACGCAAAACTATGGCTACACCTTC.

At least ten counts were recorded for this clonotype. This chain uses TRBV7-2 with TRBJ2-1; the match to TRBD2 covers 12 bases. The trim removed 4 bases at V and 8 bases at J, leaving 6 bases unmatched. Germline V lookup: CDR1 SGHTA, CDR2 FQGNSA. This CDR3 has 15 residues. CDR3 DNA: TGTGCCAGCAGCTCTAGCGGGGGGGCCGGGGATGAGCAGTTCTTC. Translated, it gives CASSSSGGAGDEQFF.

This clonotype occurred many times. The chain employs TRBV27 and TRBJ1-2; unclear D gene. CDR1 is MNHEY, CDR2 SMNVEV, per germline (reference sequence). V lost 6 bases to trimming and J lost 4 bases, with 18 bases between them. CDR3 size: 15 residues. The CDR3 bases are TGTGCCAGCAGCCCCAGGAACAGTGCCTTCTATGGCTACACCTTC. This gives the protein CASSPRNSAFYGYTF.

This clonotype was picked up many times. This chain joins TRBV4-1 and TRBJ1-5, with D possibly TRBD1 on 5 matching bases. The CDR3 is 15 residues long. The germline V gene encodes CDR1 MGHRA and CDR2 YSYEKL. V lost 4 bases, J lost 4 bases, and 14 bases lay in between. This CDR3 is CASSPWLGVNQPQHF. The CDR3 nucleotides read TGCGCCAGCAGCCCGTGGTTGGGGGTGAATCAGCCCCAGCATTTT.

CDR3 DNA: TGTGCCAGCAGCTCTCTAACAGGAGGGGACAATGAGCAGTTCTTC. This codes for CASSSLTGGDNEQFF. The chain couples TRBV7-3 to TRBJ2-1; perhaps TRBD2 as D (6 bases). Germline V gene lookup returns CDR1 SGHTA and CDR2 FQGTGA. With 4 bases removed from V and 5 bases from J, the gap between germline ends came to 15 bases. This CDR3 is 15 amino acids long.

This clonotype has more than one count but fewer than ten. CDR3 coding DNA: TGTGCCAGCAGCCCGGCCGGGACTAGCGCCACAGATACGCAGTATTTT. It translates to CASSPAGTSATDTQYF. The rearrangement joins TRBV5-4 to TRBJ2-3; 10 nucleotides match TRBD2. Looked up from germline, CDR1 is SGHNT and CDR2 is YYREEE (reference sequence). With V trimmed by 4 bases and J by 2 bases, 7 bases remained unmatched. CDR3 length equals 16 residues.

The chain joins TRBV7-9 to TRBJ1-2; D gene uncertain. CDR3 size: 12 residues. From germline, CDR1 is SEHNR and CDR2 FQNEAQ (reference sequence). V lost 6 bases and J 7 bases, leaving 12 bases between the germline ends. CDR3 coding DNA: TGTGCCAGCAGGCCAGGTTCGGGTGGCTACACCTTC. Protein product: CASRPGSGGYTF.

This chain uses TRBV6-5 with TRBJ1-2; unclear D gene. CDR3 size: 14 residues. CDR1 MNHEY and CDR2 SVGAGI come from the germline V gene. Trimming pared 4 bases from V and 2 bases from J, leaving 11 bases between. CDR3 sequence reads: CASSSRGVNYGYTF. The DNA for the CDR3 is TGTGCCAGCAGTTCCCGGGGAGTGAACTATGGCTACACCTTC.